This TCR beta chain was found in a study of blood T cell repertoires in COVID-19. Overall study: The United States, Italy and Spain supplied acute and convalescent COVID-19 samples. PBMCs, B-cell-depleted T cells, or T cells were the source of the cDNA or gDNA that made up the material.

The authors' processing: Reference gene primers were amplified, and this amplification served to estimate nucleated cell counts. TCRdb's copy holds only in-frame clones and misses some; the assay was immunoSEQ multiplex PCR. From that table come the V and J calls and clone size; the DNA was used to work out D and trimming. The sample lists 100,000 to 150,000 clones, roughly two thirds occurring once. Trimming left V 5 bases short and J 0 bases short, with 15 bases between. CDR3 size: 15 residues. CDR1 is SGHRS, CDR2 YFSETQ, per germline. Sequenced material: peripheral blood. The sequence was collected from an older woman with acute or convalescent COVID-19. This chain links TRBV5-1 with TRBJ2-7, with a possible D match to TRBD1 (6 bases). The CDR3 bases are TGCGCCAGCAGAACCGGGACATCTGACTCCTACGAGCAGTACTTC. It encodes CASRTGTSDSYEQYF.